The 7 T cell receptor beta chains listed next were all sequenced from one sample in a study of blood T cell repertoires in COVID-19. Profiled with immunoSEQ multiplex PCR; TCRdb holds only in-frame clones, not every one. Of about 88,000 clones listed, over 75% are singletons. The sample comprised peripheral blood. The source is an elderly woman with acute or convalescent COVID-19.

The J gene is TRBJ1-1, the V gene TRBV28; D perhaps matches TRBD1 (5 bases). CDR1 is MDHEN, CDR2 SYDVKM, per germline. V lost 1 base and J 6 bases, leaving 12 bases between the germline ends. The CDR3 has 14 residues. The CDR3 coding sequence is TGTGCCAGCAGTTTATCCTACACGACAGCTGAAGCTTTCTTT. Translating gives CASSLSYTTAEAFF. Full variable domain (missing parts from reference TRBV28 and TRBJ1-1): DVKVTQSSRYLVKRTGEKVFLECVQDMDHENMFWYRQDPGLGLRLIYFSYDVKMKEKGDIPEGYSVSREKKERFSLILESASTNQTSMYLCASSLSYTTAEAFFGQGTRLTVV.

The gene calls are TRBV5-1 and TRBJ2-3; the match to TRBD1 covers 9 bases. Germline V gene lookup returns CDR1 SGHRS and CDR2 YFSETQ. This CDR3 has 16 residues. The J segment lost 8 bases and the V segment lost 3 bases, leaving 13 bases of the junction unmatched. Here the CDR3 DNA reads TGCGCCAGCAGCTCACTGACCGGACTGGACAGGGGTACGCAGTATTTT. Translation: CASSSLTGLDRGTQYF.

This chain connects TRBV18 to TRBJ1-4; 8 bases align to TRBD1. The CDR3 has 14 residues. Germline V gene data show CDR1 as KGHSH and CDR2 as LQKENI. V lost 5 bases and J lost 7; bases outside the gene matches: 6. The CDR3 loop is CASSSDRVVEKLFF. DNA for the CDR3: TGTGCCAGCTCATCGGACAGGGTTGTTGAAAAACTGTTTTTT.

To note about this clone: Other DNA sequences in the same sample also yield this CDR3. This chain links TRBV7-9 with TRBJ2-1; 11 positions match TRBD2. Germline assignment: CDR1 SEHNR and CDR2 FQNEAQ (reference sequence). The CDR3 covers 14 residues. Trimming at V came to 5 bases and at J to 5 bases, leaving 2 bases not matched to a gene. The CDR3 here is CASSRLAGNNEQFF. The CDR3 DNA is TGTGCCAGCAGCCGACTAGCGGGGAACAATGAGCAGTTCTTC. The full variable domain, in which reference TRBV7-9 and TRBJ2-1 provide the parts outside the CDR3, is DTGVSQNPRHKITKRGQNVTFRCDPISEHNRLYWYRQTLGQGPEFLTYFQNEAQLEKSRLLSDRFSAERPKGSFSTLEIQRTEQGDSAMYLCASSRLAGNNEQFFGPGTRLTVL.

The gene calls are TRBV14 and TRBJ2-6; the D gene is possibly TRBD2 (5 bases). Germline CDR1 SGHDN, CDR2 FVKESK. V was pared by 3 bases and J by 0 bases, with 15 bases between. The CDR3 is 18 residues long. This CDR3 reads CASSHPGLGSSGANVLTF. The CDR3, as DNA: TGTGCCAGCAGCCACCCAGGCCTTGGGAGCTCTGGGGCCAACGTCCTGACTTTC.

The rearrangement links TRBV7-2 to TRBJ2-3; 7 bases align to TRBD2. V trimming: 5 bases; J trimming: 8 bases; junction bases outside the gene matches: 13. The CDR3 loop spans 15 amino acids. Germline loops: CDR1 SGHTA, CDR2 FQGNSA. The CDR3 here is CASSREGSGAGTQYF. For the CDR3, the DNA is TGTGCCAGCAGCCGGGAAGGAAGCGGGGCGGGTACGCAGTATTTT.

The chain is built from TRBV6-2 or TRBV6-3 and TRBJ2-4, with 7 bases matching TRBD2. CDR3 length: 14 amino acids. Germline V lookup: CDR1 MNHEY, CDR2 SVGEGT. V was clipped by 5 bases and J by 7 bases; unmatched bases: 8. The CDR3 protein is CASSASGRGNIQYF. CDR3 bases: TGTGCCAGCAGTGCTAGCGGTAGAGGGAACATTCAGTACTTC.